The present entry profiles one T cell receptor beta chain with its context. Its antigen is currently unknown. Amplified TCR beta CDR3 regions were obtained using RNA transcripts as template. Amplification began with first-round RT-PCR using HTBI primers, then second-round multiplex PCR was performed. TCRdb passed the multiplex PCR reads through MiXCR, listing each CDR3 protein once. The sample contains around 170,000 distinct CDR3 sequences, 37% of which appear only once. This sample was taken from a study of Graves' ophthalmopathy and Graves' hyperthyroidism. Overall study: The study drew peripheral blood at initial diagnosis, before any treatment.

Moderate-to-severe activity, CAS ≥3, NOSPECS ≥4 and duration under 3 months were recorded for donors with ophthalmopathy. It was from around 10 ml of fresh peripheral blood that the PBMCs came. The V and J ends lost 1 base and 4 bases, in that order; junction bases with no gene match: 7. The CDR3 runs 15 residues. The germline gives CDR1 SGHTA, CDR2 FQGNSA. Findings of the study overall: Blood shared most expanded thyroid clonotypes above 0.001 frequency.

This chain connects TRBV7-2 to TRBJ2-7; 7 bases agree with TRBD2. The sequenced sample was peripheral blood. The receptor was derived from a woman between 40 and 55 years old with Graves' ophthalmopathy. The CDR3: CASSLGGGRGYEQYF. The DNA for the CDR3 is TGTGCCAGCAGCTTAGGGGGCGGGAGAGGATACGAGCAGTACTTC.